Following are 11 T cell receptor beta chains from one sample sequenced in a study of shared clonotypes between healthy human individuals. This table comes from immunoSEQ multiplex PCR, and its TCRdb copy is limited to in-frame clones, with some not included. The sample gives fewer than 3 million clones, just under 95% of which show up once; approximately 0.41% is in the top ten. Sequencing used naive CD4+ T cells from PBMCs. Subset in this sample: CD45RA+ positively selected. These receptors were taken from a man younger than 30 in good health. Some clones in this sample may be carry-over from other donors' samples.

The CDR3 sequence: CSVESQEGQPQHF. CDR3 nucleotides: TGCAGCGTTGAATCCCAGGAAGGTCAGCCCCAGCATTTT. V is TRBV29-1 and J is TRBJ1-5; D is unclear. The germline CDR1 and CDR2 sequences are SQVTM and ANQGSEA. V was cut by 2 bases and J by 6 bases, with 11 bases left in between. The CDR3 contains 13 residues. Filled out from reference TRBV29-1 and TRBJ1-5, the complete variable domain reads SAVISQKPSRDICQRGTSLTIQCQVDSQVTMMFWYRQQPGQSLTLIATANQGSEATYESGFVIDKFPISRPNLTFSTLTVSNMSPEDSSIYLCSVESQEGQPQHFGDGTRLSIL.

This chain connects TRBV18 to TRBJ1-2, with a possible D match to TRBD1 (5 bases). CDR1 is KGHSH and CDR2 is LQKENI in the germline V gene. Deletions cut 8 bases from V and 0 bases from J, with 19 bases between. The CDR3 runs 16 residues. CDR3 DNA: TGTGCCAGCACCCCGGTGGCGGGGCAAGCTAACTATGGCTACACCTTC. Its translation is CASTPVAGQANYGYTF.

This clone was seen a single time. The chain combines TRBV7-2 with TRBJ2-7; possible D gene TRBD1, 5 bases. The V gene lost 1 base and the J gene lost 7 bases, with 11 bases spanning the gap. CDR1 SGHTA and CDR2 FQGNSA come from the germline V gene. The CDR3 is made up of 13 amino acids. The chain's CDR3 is CASSLVYDREQYF. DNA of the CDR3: TGTGCCAGCAGCTTAGTCTACGACAGAGAGCAGTACTTC.

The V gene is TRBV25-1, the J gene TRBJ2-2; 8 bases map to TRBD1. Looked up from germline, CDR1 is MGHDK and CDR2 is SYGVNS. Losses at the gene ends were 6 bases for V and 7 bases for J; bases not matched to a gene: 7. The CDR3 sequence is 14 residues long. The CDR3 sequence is CASRWTGRSGELFF. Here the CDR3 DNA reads TGTGCCAGCAGATGGACAGGGCGGAGCGGGGAGCTGTTTTTT.

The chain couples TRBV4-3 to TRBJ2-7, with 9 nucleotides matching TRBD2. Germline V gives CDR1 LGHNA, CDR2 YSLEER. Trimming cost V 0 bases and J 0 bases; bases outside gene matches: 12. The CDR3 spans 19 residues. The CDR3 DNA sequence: TGCGCCAGCAGCCAAGACCCGACTAGCGGTAGAGCCTCCTCCTACGAGCAGTACTTC. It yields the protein CASSQDPTSGRASSYEQYF.

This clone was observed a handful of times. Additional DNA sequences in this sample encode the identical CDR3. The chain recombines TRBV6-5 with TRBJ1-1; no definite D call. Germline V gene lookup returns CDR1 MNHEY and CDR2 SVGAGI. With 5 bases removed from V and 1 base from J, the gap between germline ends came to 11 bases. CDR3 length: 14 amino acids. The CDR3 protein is CASSLNRGNTEAFF. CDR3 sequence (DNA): TGTGCCAGCAGTCTCAACCGGGGGAACACTGAAGCTTTCTTT.

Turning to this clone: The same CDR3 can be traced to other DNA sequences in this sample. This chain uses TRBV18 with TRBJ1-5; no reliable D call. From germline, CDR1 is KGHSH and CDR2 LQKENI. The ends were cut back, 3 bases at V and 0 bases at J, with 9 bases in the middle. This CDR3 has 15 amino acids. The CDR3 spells CASSPTVNSNQPQHF. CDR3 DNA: TGTGCCAGCTCACCGACGGTCAATAGCAATCAGCCCCAGCATTTT.

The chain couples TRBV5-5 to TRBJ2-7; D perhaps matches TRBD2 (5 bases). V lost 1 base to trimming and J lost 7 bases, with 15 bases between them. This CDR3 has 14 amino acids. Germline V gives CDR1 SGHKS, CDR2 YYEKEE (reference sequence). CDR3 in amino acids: CASSLRQPTGEQYF. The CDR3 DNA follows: TGTGCCAGCAGCTTGCGGCAGCCCACGGGAGAGCAGTACTTC.

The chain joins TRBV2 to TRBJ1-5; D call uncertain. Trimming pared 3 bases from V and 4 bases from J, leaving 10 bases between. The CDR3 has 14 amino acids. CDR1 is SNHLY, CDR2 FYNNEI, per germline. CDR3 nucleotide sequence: TGTGCCAGCAGTGACGCGGTGGGAAATCAGCCCCAGCATTTT. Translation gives CASSDAVGNQPQHF.

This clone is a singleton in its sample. CDR3 residues: CASSAIAGADTQYF. The CDR3 DNA sequence: TGCGCCAGCAGCGCCATAGCGGGAGCAGATACGCAGTATTTT. V gene TRBV5-1 combines with J gene TRBJ2-3, with 9 bases matching TRBD2. In germline, CDR1 is SGHRS, CDR2 YFSETQ. The CDR3 sequence is 14 residues long. V was clipped by 4 bases and J by 4 bases; unmatched bases: 4. The full variable domain, completed using reference TRBV5-1 and TRBJ2-3, is KAGVTQTPRYLIKTRGQQVTLSCSPISGHRSVSWYQQTPGQGLQFLFEYFSETQRNKGNFPGRFSGRQFSNSRSEMNVSTLELGDSALYLCASSAIAGADTQYFGPGTRLTVL.

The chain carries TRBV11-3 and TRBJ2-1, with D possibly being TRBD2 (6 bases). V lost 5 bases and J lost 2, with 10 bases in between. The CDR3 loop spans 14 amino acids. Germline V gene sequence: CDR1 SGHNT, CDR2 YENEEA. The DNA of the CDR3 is TGTGCCAGCAGCCGGAGGGCCGCCTACAATGAGCAGTTCTTC. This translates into CASSRRAAYNEQFF.